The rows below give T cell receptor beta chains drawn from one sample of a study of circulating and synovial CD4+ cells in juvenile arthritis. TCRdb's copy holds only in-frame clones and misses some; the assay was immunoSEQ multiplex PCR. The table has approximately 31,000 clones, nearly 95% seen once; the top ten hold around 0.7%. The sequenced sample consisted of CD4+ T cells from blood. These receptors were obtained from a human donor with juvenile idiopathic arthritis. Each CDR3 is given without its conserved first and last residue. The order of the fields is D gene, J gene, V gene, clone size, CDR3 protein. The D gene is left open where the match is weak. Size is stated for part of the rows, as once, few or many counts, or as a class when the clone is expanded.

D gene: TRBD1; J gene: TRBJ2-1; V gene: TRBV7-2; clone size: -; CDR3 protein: ASSGDRGTYNEQF
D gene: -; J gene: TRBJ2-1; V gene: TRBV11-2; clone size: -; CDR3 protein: ASSLDRPDRRGGEQF
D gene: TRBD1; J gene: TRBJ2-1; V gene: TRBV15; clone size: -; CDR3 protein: ATSRDRDRGYNEQF
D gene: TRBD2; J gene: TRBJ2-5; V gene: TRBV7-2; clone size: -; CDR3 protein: ASSLVLGGGVGETQY
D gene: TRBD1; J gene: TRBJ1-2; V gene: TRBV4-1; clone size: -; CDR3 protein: ASSHLGQGNYGYT
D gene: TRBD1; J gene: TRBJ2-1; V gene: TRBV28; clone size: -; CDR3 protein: ASSLPGQAQF
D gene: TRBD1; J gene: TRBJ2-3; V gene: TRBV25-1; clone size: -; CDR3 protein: ASRNRGRGTDTQY
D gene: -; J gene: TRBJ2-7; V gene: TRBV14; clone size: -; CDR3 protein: ASSHDRDGRAPYEQY
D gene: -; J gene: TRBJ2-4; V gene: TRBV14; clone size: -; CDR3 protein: ASSQRAGANIQY
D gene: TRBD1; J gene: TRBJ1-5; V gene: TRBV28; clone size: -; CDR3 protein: ASSVQTGGHNQPQH
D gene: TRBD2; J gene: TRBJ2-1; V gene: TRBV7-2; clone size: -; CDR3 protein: ASSLVHTGLAGVNEQF
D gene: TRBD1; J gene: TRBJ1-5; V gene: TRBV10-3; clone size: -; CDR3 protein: ATNRGSNQPQH
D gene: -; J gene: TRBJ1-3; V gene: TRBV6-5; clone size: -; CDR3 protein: ASRTKGRNTIY
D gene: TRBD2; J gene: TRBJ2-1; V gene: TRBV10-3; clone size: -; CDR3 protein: AISELAGNNEQF
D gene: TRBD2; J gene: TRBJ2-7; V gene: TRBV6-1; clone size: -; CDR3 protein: ASSEGTSGSYEQY
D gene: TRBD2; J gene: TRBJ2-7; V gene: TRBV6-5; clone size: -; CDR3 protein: ASRGGLAGGYEQY
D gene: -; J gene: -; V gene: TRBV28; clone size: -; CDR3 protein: ASRLTPYEQY
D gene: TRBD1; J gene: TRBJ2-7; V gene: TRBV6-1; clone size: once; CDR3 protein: ASSRTGGGEQY
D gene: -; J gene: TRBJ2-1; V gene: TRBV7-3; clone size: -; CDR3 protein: ASSSSEALNEQF
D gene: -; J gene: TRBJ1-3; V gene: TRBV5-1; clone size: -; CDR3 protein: ASSLDGTRLNTIY
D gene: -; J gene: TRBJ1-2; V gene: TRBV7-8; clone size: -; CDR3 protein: ASSLLVGEGHGYT
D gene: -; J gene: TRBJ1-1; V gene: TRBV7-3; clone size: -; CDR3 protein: ASSLLQMNTEAF
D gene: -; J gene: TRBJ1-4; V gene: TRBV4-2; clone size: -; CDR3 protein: ASSQDRTGINEKLF
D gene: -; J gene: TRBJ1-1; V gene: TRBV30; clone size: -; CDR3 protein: AWYRGTTEAF
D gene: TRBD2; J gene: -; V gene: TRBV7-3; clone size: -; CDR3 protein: ASSLGLAGSYEQY
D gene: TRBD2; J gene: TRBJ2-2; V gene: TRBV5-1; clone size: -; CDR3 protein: ASRLSGANTGELF
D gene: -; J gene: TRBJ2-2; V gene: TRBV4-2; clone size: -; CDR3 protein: ASSQDNRGGTGELF
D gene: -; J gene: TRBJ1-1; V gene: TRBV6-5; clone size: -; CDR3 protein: ASSPSTYTEAF
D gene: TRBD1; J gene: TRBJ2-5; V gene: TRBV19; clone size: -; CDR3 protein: ASSIEVRGRRETQY
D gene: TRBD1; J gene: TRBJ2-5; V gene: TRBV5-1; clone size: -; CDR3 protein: ASSYPGQQYQETQY
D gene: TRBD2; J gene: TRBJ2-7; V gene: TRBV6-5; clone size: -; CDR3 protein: ASSSRTSGPYEQY
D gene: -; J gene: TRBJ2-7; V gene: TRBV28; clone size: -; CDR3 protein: ASSPRQLSEQY